This T cell receptor (beta chain) comes out of a study of blood T cell repertoires in COVID-19 (dated by TCRdb to 2020 to 2021). A note on the overall study: The collaborator samples originated in the United States, Italy and Spain and spanned the acute and convalescent phases of COVID-19. The repertoires were released in a freely available public database meant as a resource for research on the immune response to SARS-CoV-2. Where HLA class I and class II types were available, the types were taken from metadata supplied by the sample provider, not from assay-based typing. The dataset comprised deeply sampled blood TCRbeta repertoires from subjects exposed to, actively infected with, or recovered from COVID-19. The material from the prospective study consisted of cDNA or gDNA derived from T cells, B-cell-depleted T cells, or PBMCs. A de-identified subject ID, COVID-19 status, age in years and sex were almost always included in the sample metadata. The samples were drawn from the first 160 participants of the ongoing ImmuneRACE study and from some 1,300 subjects provided by 6 global collaborators. Beyond this particular receptor, the publication reports: Clinical and demographic metadata were provided uncurated, with the amount varying by source and participant.

Details on this clone: The antigen this receptor binds is unknown. Base-call qualities are not available, and no considerably larger clone is one nucleotide away.

Whole blood was collected in K2EDTA tubes by collaborating institutions according to the institutions' own protocols. Collaborator samples were shipped for TCRbeta analysis as frozen whole blood, isolated PBMCs, or DNA extracted from either sample type. Trimming takes 2 bases from V and 3 bases from J, and the germline ends sit 13 bases apart. CDR1 is given as KGHDR and CDR2 as SFDVKD, both from the germline V gene. From the cysteine up to the phenylalanine, the CDR3 has a length of 16 residues. The read is trimmed to its CDR3 DNA, 48 bases read in frame from base 1. The immunoSEQ Assay, a bias-controlled multiplex PCR, was used to amplify TCRbeta CDR3 regions from genomic DNA. The paper's data handling went like this. Within the assay, amplification of reference gene primers was used to estimate how many nucleated cells each sample contained. Sequence reads were collapsed and filtered to measure the absolute abundance of every unique TCRbeta CDR3 rearrangement. For each sample, productive Simpson clonality was calculated as the square root of Simpson's diversity index over productive rearrangements. TCRdb stores this immuneACCESS table with in-frame sequences only. Part of the clones is absent; in the studies checked, under half of the shortfall reflects unresolved V genes, and no reason is known for the rest. That table is the source of V, J and clone size, and D and trimming were worked out from the DNA. The sample profile shows around 220,000 clones; 85% to 90% of them were found once. The ten most abundant clones make up 1.4% to 1.5% of the sample.

Recombination joined TRBV24-1 with TRBJ2-1, with TRBD1 perhaps the D gene, on 6 matching bases. The receptor comes from a man in his late teens or twenties with active or convalescent COVID-19. The sample comprised peripheral blood. The DNA is TGTGCCACCAGTGATTGGTCACAGGGCATCTACAATGAGCAGTTCTTC. This sequence encodes CATSDWSQGIYNEQFF.